Below, one T cell receptor beta chain is given with its context. Its antigen is unknown. This specimen belongs to a study of cytomegalovirus exposure and HLA in healthy donors. Overall study: The early release's HLA-typed donors yielded 78 million or so unique TCRs. Study results and limitations: In a later analysis, TCR association rates varied by HLA locus: DRB1 most, HLA-C fewest. Presence/absence comparisons presumed near-even sequencing depth among donors.

CDR1 is SEHNR, CDR2 FQNEAQ, per germline (reference sequence). CDR3 length: 11 amino acids. V lost 6 bases to trimming and J lost 9 bases, with 8 bases between them. The PCR made use of 60 Vbeta and 13 Jbeta primers. Authors' processing steps: A later analysis counted about 80 million unique TCR beta chains, 10 million to 12 million shared. TCRdb's table, derived via immunoSEQ multiplex PCR, lists solely in-frame clones and lacks some. V, J and clone size are taken as reported in that table, and D and trimming were inferred from the DNA itself. The profile shows more than 140,000 clones, roughly 80% of them singletons.

The gene calls are TRBV7-9 and TRBJ2-2; no firm D call. Input material: PBMCs. The sequence came from a man younger than 45 in good health and CMV-seropositive. CDR3 region: CASRTNRELFF. CDR3 nucleotides: TGTGCCAGCAGAACTAACCGGGAGCTGTTTTTT.